The clone carrying this TCR beta chain was recorded many times. TCR beta CDR3 regions were amplified from RNA transcripts. HTBI primers were used for first-round RT-PCR of the TCR CDR3. TCRdb re-called the multiplex PCR reads through MiXCR, storing one row per CDR3 protein. The table has hundreds of thousands of distinct CDR3 sequences, 14% to 15% seen once. The sample is drawn from a study of T cells in Graves' hyperthyroidism and ophthalmopathy. Germline assignment: CDR1 DFQATT and CDR2 SNEGSKA (reference sequence). Trimming took 3 bases from V and 3 from J, leaving 12 bases between them. There are 14 residues in the CDR3.

Sequencing used blood. This TCR came from a young man with Graves' ophthalmopathy. This chain connects TRBV20-1 to TRBJ2-1; D uncertain. This CDR3 is CSASADLDYNEQFF. In nucleotides, the CDR3 is TGCAGTGCTAGTGCAGACCTGGACTACAATGAGCAGTTCTTC.